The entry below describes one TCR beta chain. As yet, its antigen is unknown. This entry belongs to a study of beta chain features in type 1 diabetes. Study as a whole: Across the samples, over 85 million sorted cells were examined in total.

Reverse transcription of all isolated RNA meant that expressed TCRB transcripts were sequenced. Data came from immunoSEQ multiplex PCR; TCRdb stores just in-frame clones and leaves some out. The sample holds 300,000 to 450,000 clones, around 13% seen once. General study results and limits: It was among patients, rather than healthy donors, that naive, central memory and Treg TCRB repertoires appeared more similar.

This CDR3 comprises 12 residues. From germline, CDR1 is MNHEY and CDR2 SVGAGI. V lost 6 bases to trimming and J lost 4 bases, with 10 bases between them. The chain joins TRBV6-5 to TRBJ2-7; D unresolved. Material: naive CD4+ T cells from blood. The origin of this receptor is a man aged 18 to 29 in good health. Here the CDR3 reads CASRRLGYEQYF. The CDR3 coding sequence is TGTGCCAGCAGAAGACTTGGTTACGAGCAGTACTTC.